The T cell receptor beta chain under discussion was sequenced for a study of T cell repertoires in cytomegalovirus infection. Overall study context: Epitope selection comprised recently identified HLA-C-restricted CMV epitopes and well-studied HLA-B-restricted CMV epitopes. Signatures in public TCR beta sequences pointed to both CMV infection and matching HLA type. Overall study findings and caveats: The cumulative frequency of public TCR beta families identified carriers of CMV plus the relevant HLA.

TCRdb analysed the reads with MiXCR anew, one entry per CDR3 protein. The table has about 890,000 distinct CDR3 sequences, approximately 31% seen once. For this clonotype: Its antigen is undetermined.

CDR3 length: 19 amino acids. The V gene lost 2 bases and the J gene lost 2 bases, with 22 bases spanning the gap. The germline gives CDR1 SGHVS, CDR2 FNYEAQ. Sequencing was performed on cultured CD8+ T cells from PBMCs, taken from culture after CMV antigen stimulation. The chain employs TRBV7-6 and TRBJ1-3; D is perhaps TRBD1 (5 bases). This clonotype originated in a human donor in good health (CMV status not recorded). Some clones in this sample may be carry-over from other donors' samples. In DNA form, the CDR3 reads TGTGCCAGCAGCTTATCCTCCCCGACCGGGACGTCGCCTGGAAACACCATATATTTT. Amino acids: CASSLSSPTGTSPGNTIYF.